A few counts support the clone carrying this TCR beta chain. Its antigen remains unidentified. V dropped 1 base and J dropped 4 bases, with 12 bases sitting between them. The CDR3 loop spans 15 amino acids. Per the germline V gene, CDR1 is LGHDT and CDR2 is YNNKEL (reference sequence). The record originates from a study of T cells after yellow fever vaccination. Study-wide context: Those fractions that held only low numbers of cells were prepared using the SMART-Seq v4 Ultra Low Input RNA kit. Study-wide results and limits: At under 97% for CD4 and 70% to 90% for CD8, most primary-vaccination clones showed up again after the booster. FACS-sorted repertoires might harbor abundant contaminating clonotypes from the bulk population.

Via MiXCR, TCRdb re-called the 5' RACE reads, giving one row per CDR3 protein. In the table there are about 340,000 distinct CDR3 sequences, approximately 13% of which are singletons. The source is a man aged 18 to 29 who received the YFV17D yellow fever vaccine. This specimen was CD4+ T cells sorted from PBMCs, taken 15 days after the yellow fever booster vaccination. The J gene is TRBJ2-3, the V gene TRBV3-1; D not certain. CDR3 sequence reads: CASSQALSAADTQYF. CDR3 nucleotides: TGTGCCAGCAGCCAAGCCCTCTCGGCAGCAGATACGCAGTATTTT.